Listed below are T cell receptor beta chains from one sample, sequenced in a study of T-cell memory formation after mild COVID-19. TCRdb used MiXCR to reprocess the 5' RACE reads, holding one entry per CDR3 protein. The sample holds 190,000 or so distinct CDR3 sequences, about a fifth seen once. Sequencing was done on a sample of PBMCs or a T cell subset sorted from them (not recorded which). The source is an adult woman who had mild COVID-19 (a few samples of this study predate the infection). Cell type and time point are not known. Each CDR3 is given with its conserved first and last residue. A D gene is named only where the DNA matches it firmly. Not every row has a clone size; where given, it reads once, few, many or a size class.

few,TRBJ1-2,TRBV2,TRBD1,TGTGCCAGCAGGGAAACAGGGGGCGGCTATGGCTACACCTTC,CASRETGGGYGYTF
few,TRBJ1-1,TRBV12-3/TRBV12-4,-,TGTGCCAGCAGTCTATACGGACAATCCAATGAAGCTTTCTTT,CASSLYGQSNEAFF
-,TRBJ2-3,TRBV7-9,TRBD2,TGTGCCAGCAGCCCGCGGGGGGGCCTTTCAGATACGCAGTATTTT,CASSPRGGLSDTQYF
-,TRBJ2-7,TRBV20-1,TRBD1,TGCAGTGCTATGCGACGGGACAGCTTGGAGGAGTACTTC,CSAMRRDSLEEYF
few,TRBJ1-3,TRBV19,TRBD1,TGTGCCAGTAGTGCGACAGGGTGGGTCTCTGGAAACACCATATATTTT,CASSATGWVSGNTIYF
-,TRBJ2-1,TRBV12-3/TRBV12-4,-,TGTGCCAGCACCCGGGGTCCCCGGGGGTACAATGAGCAGTTCTTC,CASTRGPRGYNEQFF
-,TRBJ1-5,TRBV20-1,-,TGCAGTGCTACGGACGGAAAATATCAGCCCCAGCATTTT,CSATDGKYQPQHF
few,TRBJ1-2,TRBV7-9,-,TGTGCCAGCAGCTGGCCTATAGCTAACTATGGCTACACCTTC,CASSWPIANYGYTF
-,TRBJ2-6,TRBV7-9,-,TGTGCCAGCAGCTCTTCGTCCAACGTCCTGACTTTC,CASSSSSNVLTF
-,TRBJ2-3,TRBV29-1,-,TGCAGCGCTGGGGACGATACGCAGTATTTT,CSAGDDTQYF
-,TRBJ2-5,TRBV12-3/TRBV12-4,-,TGTGCCAGCAGTTTAGCAGACACCGGAGGGGAGACCCAGTACTTC,CASSLADTGGETQYF
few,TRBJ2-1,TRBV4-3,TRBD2,TGCGCCAGCAGCCCTACCCCGGCGGGAGGGCTTGGTGAGCAGTTCTTC,CASSPTPAGGLGEQFF
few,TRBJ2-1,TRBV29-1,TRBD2,TGCAGCGTTGAAGATTGGGGGAGGGTAGAATACAATGAGCAGTTCTTC,CSVEDWGRVEYNEQFF
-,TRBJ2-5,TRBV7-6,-,TGTGCCAGCAGCCCCTGGACGGGGGAGACCCAGTACTTC,CASSPWTGETQYF
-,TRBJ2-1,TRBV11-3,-,TGTGCCAGCAGCCCCTTTGATCGCAGGGAAAACAATGAGCAGTTCTTC,CASSPFDRRENNEQFF
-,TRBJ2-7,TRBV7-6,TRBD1,TGTGCCAGCAGCACTGGGGCTGGACAGGGGACCTACGAGCAGTACTTC,CASSTGAGQGTYEQYF
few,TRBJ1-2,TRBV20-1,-,TGCAGTGCTAGAGAGACAGGACTTCACTATGGCTACACCTTC,CSARETGLHYGYTF
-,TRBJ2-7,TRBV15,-,TGTGCCACCAGCAGTGGAGGGGGGGGATCCTACGAGCAGTACTTC,CATSSGGGGSYEQYF
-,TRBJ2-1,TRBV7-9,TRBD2,TGTGCCAGCAGCTTAAATAGCGGGAGGCAGTTCTTC,CASSLNSGRQFF
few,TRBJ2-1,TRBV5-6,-,TGTGCCAGCAGCGGGGGCTGGGGGGCGGATAATGAGCAGTTCTTC,CASSGGWGADNEQFF
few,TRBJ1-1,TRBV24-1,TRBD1,TGTGCCACCAGTGATCCTAGGACAGGCGGTTTGACTGAAGCTTTCTTT,CATSDPRTGGLTEAFF
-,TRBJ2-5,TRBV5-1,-,TGCGCCAGCAGCTTGGTTTTTACGGGGCTCCAAGAGACCCAGTACTTC,CASSLVFTGLQETQYF
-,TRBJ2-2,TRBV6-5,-,TGTGCCAGCAGTTACGAGAAGAACACCGGGGAGCTGTTTTTT,CASSYEKNTGELFF
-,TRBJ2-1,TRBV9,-,TGTGCCAGCAGCGTAGGGGACGGCAATGAGCAGTTCTTC,CASSVGDGNEQFF
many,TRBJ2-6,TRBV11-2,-,TGTGCCAGCAGCTTGGGGTCAGTCTCTGGGGCCAACGTCCTGACTTTC,CASSLGSVSGANVLTF
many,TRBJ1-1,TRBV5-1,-,TGCGCCAGCAGCTTGTCGACAGTCCTGAACACTGAAGCTTTCTTT,CASSLSTVLNTEAFF
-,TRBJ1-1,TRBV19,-,TGTGCCAGTAGTCAAGGACCGGACCTGAACACTGAAGCTTTCTTT,CASSQGPDLNTEAFF
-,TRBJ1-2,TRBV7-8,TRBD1,TGTGCCAGCAGCGCCTACCCGGGACAGAAGAAACCGGGCTACACCTTC,CASSAYPGQKKPGYTF
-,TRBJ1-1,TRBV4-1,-,TGCGCCAGCAGCCCTGGCCCACAGGGTATGAACACTGAAGCTTTCTTT,CASSPGPQGMNTEAFF
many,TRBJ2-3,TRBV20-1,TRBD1,TGCAGTGCCATCAATTACAGGGGGCGCGAGGCAGATACGCAGTATTTT,CSAINYRGREADTQYF
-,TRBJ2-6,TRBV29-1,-,TGCAGCGTTGAAGATAGGGCTGGGGCCAACGTCCTGACTTTC,CSVEDRAGANVLTF
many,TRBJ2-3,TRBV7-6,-,TGTGCCAGCAGCCCCCTATTCGATACGCAGTATTTT,CASSPLFDTQYF